A single sample gave rise to the 27 T cell receptor beta chains below, sequenced in a study of beta chain features in type 1 diabetes. Study-level findings and limits: A moderate, significant TCRB CDR3 shortening appeared in type 1 diabetes across four CD4+ subsets.

The study reverse transcribed the entire isolated RNA, so it sequenced expressed TCRB transcripts. Repertoires were generated with immunoSEQ multiplex PCR, while TCRdb's copy carries only in-frame clones and drops some. The sample has roughly 24,000 clones; around 68% are singletons. The antigens these receptors bind are not known. The specimen was Tregs from blood. Source of these receptors: a man aged 18-30 years with type 1 diabetes.

J is TRBJ2-5 and V is TRBV6-5, with D tentatively TRBD1 (5 bases). Germline V gene lookup returns CDR1 MNHEY and CDR2 SVGAGI. The CDR3 has 14 amino acids. With 5 bases removed from V and 6 bases from J, the gap between germline ends came to 16 bases. The CDR3 sequence is CASSQTAGRKTQYF. CDR3 bases: TGTGCCAGCAGTCAGACAGCTGGTAGAAAGACCCAGTACTTC.

Only a few counts were recorded for this clone. The V call is TRBV7-9, the J call TRBJ2-4; 10 bases are shared with TRBD1. V shed 4 bases, J shed 3 bases, and the junction held 6 bases outside the gene matches. This CDR3 comprises 16 residues. CDR1 and CDR2 (germline): SEHNR, FQNEAQ (reference sequence). The DNA of the CDR3 is TGTGCCAGCAGCTCCTTTAGGGACAGGGGCAAAAACATTCAGTACTTC. Translated: CASSSFRDRGKNIQYF.

The chain joins TRBV5-1 to TRBJ2-2; 9 nucleotides line up with TRBD2. CDR1 is SGHRS and CDR2 is YFSETQ in the germline V gene. V shed 1 base, J shed 0 bases, and the junction held 7 bases outside the gene matches. The CDR3 spans 18 residues. The CDR3 protein is CASSLLPRGGSNTGELFF. CDR3 coding DNA: TGCGCCAGCAGCTTGCTCCCGCGGGGGGGATCGAACACCGGGGAGCTGTTTTTT.

The genes are TRBV10-1 and TRBJ2-3; tentatively, D is TRBD1 (5 bases). The V and J ends lost 2 bases and 1 base respectively, with 7 bases between them. Germline V lookup: CDR1 WNHNN, CDR2 SYGVQD (reference sequence). This CDR3 region has 14 residues. The CDR3 nucleotides are TGCGCCAGCAGTGAGGGGGCCGGCACAGATACGCAGTATTTT. Translation: CASSEGAGTDTQYF.

The chain recombines TRBV29-1 with TRBJ2-1; TRBD1 matches at 9 bases. Germline assignment: CDR1 SQVTM and CDR2 ANQGSEA. The CDR3 has 13 amino acids. V lost 4 bases and J lost 12; bases outside the gene matches: 10. For the CDR3, the DNA is TGCAGCGTTGCCCCGGGACAGGGAAGGGGGCAGTTCTTC. It specifies CSVAPGQGRGQFF.

V usage is TRBV29-1 and J usage is TRBJ2-1; perhaps TRBD2 as D (6 bases). Trimming took off 7 bases at V and 7 bases at J, with 20 bases between the two ends. The CDR3 runs 14 residues. CDR1 and CDR2 (germline): SQVTM, ANQGSEA. CDR3 sequence: CSATGGTGWNEQFF. The CDR3 nucleotides read TGCAGCGCCACGGGTGGGACTGGATGGAATGAGCAGTTCTTC.

This rearrangement joins TRBV6-6 to TRBJ2-7; 10 positions agree with TRBD1. From germline, CDR1 is MNHNY and CDR2 SVGAGI (reference sequence). J was trimmed by 0 bases and V by 4 bases; bases with no gene match: 3. This CDR3 is 15 amino acids long. CDR3: CASSSRTGGSYEQYF. The CDR3 DNA sequence: TGTGCCAGCAGTTCTCGGACAGGGGGCTCCTACGAGCAGTACTTC.

This clone was recorded a few times. This sequence joins TRBV4-3 and TRBJ2-5, with 10 bases fitting TRBD2. Germline V gene sequence: CDR1 LGHNA, CDR2 YSLEER. CDR3 length equals 15 residues. The V and J ends lost 0 bases and 3 bases, in that order; junction bases with no gene match: 1. The chain's CDR3 is CASSQEGTSEETQYF. The CDR3 coding sequence is TGCGCCAGCAGCCAAGAGGGGACTAGCGAAGAGACCCAGTACTTC.

This clone was observed a handful of times. The chain employs TRBV10-3 and TRBJ1-2; D remains ambiguous. The CDR3 has 13 amino acids. CDR1 is ENHRY and CDR2 is SYGVKD in the germline V gene. The V end lost 5 bases, the J end lost 7 bases, and 14 bases lay between the germline ends. CDR3 protein: CAISSGEISGYTF. DNA for the CDR3: TGTGCCATCAGTTCTGGGGAGATATCTGGCTACACCTTC.

This rearrangement joins TRBV29-1 to TRBJ2-3; D call uncertain. The V and J ends lost 8 bases and 2 bases respectively, with 8 bases between them. Looked up from germline, CDR1 is SQVTM and CDR2 is ANQGSEA. The CDR3 sequence is 11 residues long. The CDR3 is CSSSNTDTQYF. The CDR3 region has the DNA TGCAGCTCATCCAACACAGATACGCAGTATTTT.

The chain links TRBV19 to TRBJ2-7; D might be TRBD2 (6 bases). The CDR3 runs 15 residues. Trimming pared 4 bases from V and 4 bases from J, leaving 17 bases between. The germline V gene encodes CDR1 LNHDA and CDR2 SQIVND (reference sequence). DNA for the CDR3: TGTGCCAGTAGTAAGGGGACTTTGGTTTCTTACGAGCAGTACTTC. Translated, it gives CASSKGTLVSYEQYF.

The CDR3 region has the DNA TGCGCCAGCAGCTCTAGACAGGGGGCGTACAATGAGCAGTTCTTC. This translates into CASSSRQGAYNEQFF. V gene TRBV5-1 combines with J gene TRBJ2-1, with 10 bases matching TRBD1. The CDR3 sequence is 15 residues long. Per germline, CDR1 SGHRS and CDR2 YFSETQ. The J segment lost 4 bases and the V segment lost 3 bases, leaving 4 bases of the junction unmatched.

This clone was detected only once. The chain joins TRBV5-5 to TRBJ1-2, with TRBD1 matching 7 bases. CDR1 and CDR2 (germline): SGHKS, YYEKEE (reference sequence). The CDR3 consists of 18 residues. After removal of 0 bases from V and 8 bases from J, the junction contained 19 bases not matched to a gene. The CDR3 protein is CASSLVPGTAFNEGGYTF. CDR3 in DNA: TGTGCCAGCAGCTTGGTCCCTGGGACAGCCTTCAATGAGGGCGGCTACACCTTC.

This chain connects TRBV6-5 to TRBJ2-7; D unresolved. This CDR3 contains 16 residues. Trimming took 0 bases from V and 3 from J, leaving 15 bases between them. Per the germline V gene, CDR1 is MNHEY and CDR2 is SVGAGI. The CDR3 bases are TGTGCCAGCAGTTACTCGACCCCCCCAGCGTACTACGAGCAGTACTTC. Translated: CASSYSTPPAYYEQYF.

The chain uses TRBV19 and TRBJ2-2; possibly TRBD1 for D (5 bases). The CDR3 has 14 residues. The germline V and J ends were trimmed by 4 bases and 4 bases, with 10 bases remaining between them. In germline, CDR1 is LNHDA, CDR2 SQIVND (reference sequence). The CDR3 region has the DNA TGTGCCAGTAGTAAGGCACAGGTCACCGGGGAGCTGTTTTTT. Its protein product is CASSKAQVTGELFF.

The J gene is TRBJ2-4, the V gene TRBV6-1; maybe TRBD2 (6 bases). The V end was cut by 0 bases, the J end by 0 bases, with 9 bases between. CDR1 and CDR2 from the germline V gene are MNHNS and SASEGT. The CDR3 totals 16 residues. The CDR3 nucleotides read TGTGCCAGCAGTGAAGCTGGGACTTTAGCCAAAAACATTCAGTACTTC. This codes for CASSEAGTLAKNIQYF.

The genes are TRBV10-3 and TRBJ2-5; 10 nucleotides match TRBD2. Germline CDR1 ENHRY, CDR2 SYGVKD. The CDR3 length is 16 residues. Germline trimming cut 3 bases from V and 4 bases from J; bases unmatched to any gene: 8. CDR3 DNA: TGTGCCATCAGTGACGAAACTAGCGGGGCTACAGAGACCCAGTACTTC. It encodes CAISDETSGATETQYF.

CDR3 in DNA: TGTGCCAGCAGCCCCCCAAGTGGGTTTGCGGGAGGGAGATCCTACGAGCAGTACTTC. Translation gives CASSPPSGFAGGRSYEQYF. The V call is TRBV14, the J call TRBJ2-7; TRBD2 matches 9 bases. The CDR3 consists of 19 residues. Germline loops: CDR1 SGHDN, CDR2 FVKESK. Trimming took 4 bases from V and 1 from J; bases not matched to a gene: 17.

This clone was recorded only once. This chain connects TRBV7-2 to TRBJ2-1, with D possibly matching TRBD1 (6 bases). The ends were cut back, 2 bases at V and 6 bases at J, with 11 bases in the middle. Germline loops: CDR1 SGHTA, CDR2 FQGNSA. The CDR3 length is 14 residues. Here the CDR3 DNA reads TGTGCCAGCAGCTTAATTCGCAGGGGCAATGAGCAGTTCTTC. Translating it yields CASSLIRRGNEQFF.

This clone was observed a handful of times. This chain connects TRBV7-2 to TRBJ1-3, with TRBD1 matching over 8 bases. Looked up from germline, CDR1 is SGHTA and CDR2 is FQGNSA. The junction had 6 bases not matched to a gene; V was cut back by 3 bases and J by 5 bases. The CDR3 totals 15 residues. This chain's CDR3 is CASSFLRGRRNTIYF. In DNA, the CDR3 is TGTGCCAGCAGCTTTCTCAGGGGGCGCAGAAACACCATATATTTT. The full variable domain, in which reference TRBV7-2 and TRBJ1-3 provide the parts outside the CDR3, is GAGVSQSPSNKVTEKGKDVELRCDPISGHTALYWYRQSLGQGLEFLIYFQGNSAPDKSGLPSDRFSAERTGGSVSTLTIQRTQQEDSAVYLCASSFLRGRRNTIYFGEGSWLTVV.

The rearrangement joins TRBV30 to TRBJ1-1, with 8 bases fitting TRBD1. Germline values: CDR1 GTSNPN, CDR2 SVGIG (reference sequence). With V trimmed by 0 bases and J by 6 bases, 6 bases remained unmatched. This CDR3 is built from 14 residues. Written as DNA, the CDR3 is TGTGCCTGGAGTGTCTCAGGGGGCTATTCTGAAGCTTTCTTT. Translation gives CAWSVSGGYSEAFF.

This clone was observed a handful of times. The rearrangement uses TRBV7-2 and TRBJ2-1, with 10 nucleotides matching TRBD1. V was clipped by 5 bases and J by 13 bases; unmatched bases: 8. CDR3 size: 13 residues. The germline V gene encodes CDR1 SGHTA and CDR2 FQGNSA. Here the CDR3 reads CASSTPGQGSQFF. In DNA, the CDR3 is TGTGCCAGCAGCACTCCGGGACAGGGGTCACAGTTCTTC.

The rearrangement links TRBV11-2 to TRBJ2-3, with 7 nucleotides matching TRBD2. The CDR3 is made up of 11 amino acids. V lost 1 base and J lost 13; bases outside the gene matches: 2. Germline V gene lookup returns CDR1 SGHAT and CDR2 FQNNGV. In DNA, the CDR3 is TGTGCCAGCAGCTTAGGGGACTATAAGTATTTT. This translates into CASSLGDYKYF.

This chain links TRBV5-1 with TRBJ2-3; no definite D call. This CDR3 region has 12 residues. Germline assignment: CDR1 SGHRS and CDR2 YFSETQ. V lost 0 bases, J lost 4 bases, and 3 bases lay in between. Written as DNA, the CDR3 is TGCGCCAGCAGCTTGGTAGCAGATACGCAGTATTTT. This encodes CASSLVADTQYF.

This sequence joins TRBV7-2 and TRBJ2-7; tentatively, D is TRBD1 (6 bases). The V end lost 1 base, the J end lost 0 bases, and 10 bases lay between the germline ends. Germline V gives CDR1 SGHTA, CDR2 FQGNSA. The CDR3 totals 15 residues. DNA of the CDR3: TGTGCCAGCAGCTTAGTGGTCAGGGGCTCCTACGAGCAGTACTTC. It codes for CASSLVVRGSYEQYF. Full variable domain (missing parts from reference TRBV7-2 and TRBJ2-7): GAGVSQSPSNKVTEKGKDVELRCDPISGHTALYWYRQSLGQGLEFLIYFQGNSAPDKSGLPSDRFSAERTGGSVSTLTIQRTQQEDSAVYLCASSLVVRGSYEQYFGPGTRLTVT.

V usage is TRBV11-2 and J usage is TRBJ2-4; 7 nucleotides align to TRBD1. The trim removed 10 bases at V and 2 bases at J, leaving 14 bases unmatched. The CDR3 has 16 residues. CDR1 and CDR2 from the germline V gene are SGHAT and FQNNGV. The CDR3: CANNNLTTGTKNIQYF. The CDR3, as DNA: TGTGCCAACAACAACTTAACGACAGGGACCAAAAACATTCAGTACTTC.

The chain uses TRBV7-9 and TRBJ2-3; TRBD2 might be the D (6 bases). V was pared by 5 bases and J by 15 bases, with 18 bases between. Germline V gives CDR1 SEHNR, CDR2 FQNEAQ (reference sequence). There are 12 residues in the CDR3. Here the CDR3 DNA reads TGTGCCAGCAGCCTGGGGACTGGGCCTTCCTATTTT. Its translation: CASSLGTGPSYF.